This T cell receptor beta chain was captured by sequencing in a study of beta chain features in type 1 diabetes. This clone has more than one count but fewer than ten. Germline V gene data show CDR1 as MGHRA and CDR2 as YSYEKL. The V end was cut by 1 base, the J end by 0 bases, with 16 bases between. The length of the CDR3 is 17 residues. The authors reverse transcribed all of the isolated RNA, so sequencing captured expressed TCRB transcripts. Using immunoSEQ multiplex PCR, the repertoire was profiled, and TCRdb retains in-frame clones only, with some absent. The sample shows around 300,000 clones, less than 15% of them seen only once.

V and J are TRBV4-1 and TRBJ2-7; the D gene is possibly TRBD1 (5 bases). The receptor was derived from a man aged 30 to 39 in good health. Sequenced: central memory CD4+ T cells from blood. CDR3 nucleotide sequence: TGCGCCAGCAGCCAAGGGTTGCAGGGTCAGATCTCCTACGAGCAGTACTTC. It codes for CASSQGLQGQISYEQYF.